These T cell receptor beta chains were read from a single sample in a study of Ad26.COV2.S vaccination and SARS-CoV-2 variants. Some clones are missing from TCRdb's copy, which holds only in-frame ones; the method was immunoSEQ multiplex PCR. The table has about 350,000 clones, about 89% seen once. Sequenced here: peripheral blood, sampled in a trial of Ad26.COV2.S vaccine versus placebo. The receptors stem from a person aged 18-65 years who received the Ad26.COV2.S COVID-19 vaccine or a placebo. Each CDR3 is given with its conserved first and last residue. Each record gives: D gene, J gene, V gene, clone size, CDR3 DNA, CDR3 protein. D genes are given only for firm matches. The size entry is marked missing in some rows and otherwise reads once, few, many or a size class.

- TRBJ1-5 TRBV27 many TGTGCCAGCAGTTTATATGGAGGGAAAGGGCAGCATTTT CASSLYGGKGQHF
- TRBJ2-2 TRBV5-1 - TGCGCCAGCAGCTCTACCGGGACCGGGCTAACCGGGGAGCTGTTTTTT CASSSTGTGLTGELFF
TRBD1 TRBJ2-2 TRBV24-1 once TGTGCCACCAGTGATTTAGGGACAGAGAACACCGGGGAGCTGTTTTTT CATSDLGTENTGELFF
- TRBJ1-2 TRBV10-2 - TGCGCCAGCAGTGGGGCCCGGGGGAACTATGGCTACACCTTC CASSGARGNYGYTF
TRBD1 TRBJ1-6 TRBV6-5 - TGTGCCAGCGAAATCACCACAGGGGTTAATTCACCCCTCCACTTT CASEITTGVNSPLHF
- TRBJ2-5 TRBV29-1 - TGCAGCGTTGAAGTGGTTCTCCAAGAGACCCAGTACTTC CSVEVVLQETQYF
- TRBJ2-3 TRBV29-1 - TGCAGCGTTAACCTGTTTGGGGCCACAGATACGCAGTATTTT CSVNLFGATDTQYF
TRBD1 TRBJ2-7 TRBV6-1 - TGTGCCAGCAGTAAAGGGACAGGGGGCGCGCGCAGCTCCTACGAGCAGTACTTC CASSKGTGGARSSYEQYF
- TRBJ2-7 TRBV7-9 - TGTGCCAGCAGCTTATGGACCGGAGAAGGAGAGCAGTACTTC CASSLWTGEGEQYF
- TRBJ2-5 TRBV6-5 - TGTGCCACAAGTCTTTCAGGAGGAGGAGAGACCCAGTACTTC CATSLSGGGETQYF
- TRBJ2-3 TRBV6-4 - TGTGCCAGCAGTGTGGGAATGGGGACGACAGATACGCAGTATTTT CASSVGMGTTDTQYF
TRBD1 TRBJ2-2 TRBV19 - TGTGCCAGTAGAAGACAGGGGGCAGTCACCGGGGAGCTGTTTTTT CASRRQGAVTGELFF
TRBD1 TRBJ1-6 TRBV27 - TGTGCCAGCAGTCCACAGGGGAATAATTCACCCCTCCACTTT CASSPQGNNSPLHF
- TRBJ1-6 TRBV4-2 - TGTGCCAGCAGCCAAGATTTGGAGCAGGACAGACGTTCACCCCTCCACTTT CASSQDLEQDRRSPLHF
TRBD1 TRBJ2-3 TRBV4-2 - TGTGCCAGCAGCCAAGGAGGGACAGGAGGCACAGATACGCAGTATTTT CASSQGGTGGTDTQYF
- TRBJ1-6 TRBV7-2 few TGTGCCAGCAGCTCTAAAAACTATAATTCACCCCTCCACTTT CASSSKNYNSPLHF
- TRBJ1-2 TRBV16 - TGTGCCAGCAGCCAATTGATCGCAGATCTGAAGGGCTACACCTTC CASSQLIADLKGYTF
- TRBJ2-3 TRBV14 - TGTGCCAGCAGCCCTTTAGGGAACACAGATACGCAGTATTTT CASSPLGNTDTQYF
TRBD1 TRBJ1-2 TRBV19 - TGTGCCAGTAGTATGTCGGACAGGGGGCCCGGCTACACCTTC CASSMSDRGPGYTF
TRBD2 TRBJ2-1 TRBV7-9 once TGTGCCAGCAGCGGGGGGACTAGCGGTTACAATGAGCAGTTCTTC CASSGGTSGYNEQFF
- TRBJ1-1 TRBV14 - TGTGCCAGCAGCCAAGACCGAGGGAACACTGAAGCTTTCTTT CASSQDRGNTEAFF
TRBD1 TRBJ2-1 TRBV18 - TGTGCCAGCTCAGCCCGACAGGGACGGACAATGATAAATGAGCAGTTCTTC CASSARQGRTMINEQFF
- TRBJ1-5 TRBV6-2/TRBV6-3 - TGTGCCAGCAGTTGGTTTGGGAATAGCAATCAGCCCCAGCATTTT CASSWFGNSNQPQHF
- TRBJ2-5 TRBV11-2 - TGTGCCAGCGCGGTTGGAGTGGGAGGAGAGACCCAGTACTTC CASAVGVGGETQYF
TRBD1 TRBJ1-1 TRBV5-1 once TGCGCCAGCAGCTTACAGGGGGTGAACACTGAAGCTTTCTTT CASSLQGVNTEAFF
TRBD1 TRBJ1-6 TRBV18 - TGTGCCAGCTCATCCACCGGGACAGAAAATTCACCCCTCCACTTT CASSSTGTENSPLHF
- TRBJ2-7 TRBV6-1 - TGTGCCAGCAGTGAAAGGGAAGACGAGCAGTACTTC CASSEREDEQYF
- TRBJ1-1 TRBV6-6 - TGTGCCAGCAGTTCTGATCTGAACACTGAAGCTTTCTTT CASSSDLNTEAFF
- TRBJ2-7 TRBV11-2 - TGTGCCAGCAGCTTAACAAGGTACGAGCAGTACTTC CASSLTRYEQYF
- TRBJ2-7 TRBV19 - TGTGCCAGTAGTATGTCAGGCAGGGAAGGGGTCTACGAGCAGTACTTC CASSMSGREGVYEQYF
TRBD1 TRBJ1-2 TRBV7-8 - TGTGCCAGCAGCCTACTAACCGGGACAGGGGGCTCGGCTAACTATGGCTACACCTTC CASSLLTGTGGSANYGYTF
TRBD1 TRBJ2-2 TRBV7-2 - TGTGCCAGCAGCCGCGGGACAGGGTTCGAGAACACCGGGGAGCTGTTTTTT CASSRGTGFENTGELFF
TRBD1 TRBJ1-5 TRBV10-2 - TGCGCCAGCAGTGGACAGGGCCTGGATCAGCCCCAGCATTTT CASSGQGLDQPQHF
- TRBJ2-2 TRBV6-2/TRBV6-3 - TGTGCCAGCAGTGCGCCGTTGGGAACGAACACCGGGGAGCTGTTTTTT CASSAPLGTNTGELFF
TRBD2 TRBJ2-1 TRBV6-2/TRBV6-3 - TGTGCCAGCAGTTACAAAGGACTAGCGGGGGGATACAATGAGCAGTTCTTC CASSYKGLAGGYNEQFF
TRBD1 TRBJ2-7 TRBV6-2/TRBV6-3 - TGTGCCAGCAGCCCGTACCGGGACAGGCCTTCCTACGAGCAGTACTTC CASSPYRDRPSYEQYF
- TRBJ2-6 TRBV9 once TGTGCCAGCAGCTCAGGCGGGGCTGGGGCCAACGTCCTGACTTTC CASSSGGAGANVLTF
- TRBJ1-2 TRBV15 - TGTGCCACCAGCAGACAGGGGAACTATGGCTACACCTTC CATSRQGNYGYTF
- TRBJ1-1 TRBV6-6 - TGTGCCAGCAGTTACAGGCAGGGGAACACTGAAGCTTTCTTT CASSYRQGNTEAFF
- TRBJ2-3 TRBV30 - TGTGCCTGGAGTGGGGGGGCCACAGATACGCAGTATTTT CAWSGGATDTQYF
TRBD2 TRBJ2-3 TRBV2 - TGTGCCAGCAGTCCCCTTGGGGGAGGGAAAACAGATACGCAGTATTTT CASSPLGGGKTDTQYF
- TRBJ2-7 TRBV13 - TGTGCCAGCAGCTTAGGCCAGAACAGACCCTACGAGCAGTACTTC CASSLGQNRPYEQYF
TRBD2 TRBJ2-2 TRBV7-6 - TGTGCCAGCAGCACCGCTAGCGGGAGCACCGGGGAGCTGTTTTTT CASSTASGSTGELFF
TRBD2 TRBJ2-1 TRBV6-5 - TGTGCCAGCACCTCGACTAGCGGGAGTTCTGAGCAGTTCTTC CASTSTSGSSEQFF
- TRBJ2-3 TRBV5-1 - TGCGCCAGCAGCTTGGCCATGGGCACAGATACGCAGTATTTT CASSLAMGTDTQYF